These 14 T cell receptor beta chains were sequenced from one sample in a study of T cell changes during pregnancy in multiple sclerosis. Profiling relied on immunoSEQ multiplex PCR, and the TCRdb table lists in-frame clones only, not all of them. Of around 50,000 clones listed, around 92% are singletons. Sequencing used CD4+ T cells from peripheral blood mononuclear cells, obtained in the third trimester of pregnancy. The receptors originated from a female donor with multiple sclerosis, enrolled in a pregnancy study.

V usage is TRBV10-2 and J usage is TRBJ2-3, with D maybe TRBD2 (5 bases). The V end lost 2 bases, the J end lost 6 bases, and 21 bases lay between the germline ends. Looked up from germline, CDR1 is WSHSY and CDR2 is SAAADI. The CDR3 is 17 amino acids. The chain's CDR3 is CASSELPSGIETDTQYF. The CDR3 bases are TGCGCCAGCAGTGAGCTCCCTTCCGGGATCGAGACCGATACGCAGTATTTT.

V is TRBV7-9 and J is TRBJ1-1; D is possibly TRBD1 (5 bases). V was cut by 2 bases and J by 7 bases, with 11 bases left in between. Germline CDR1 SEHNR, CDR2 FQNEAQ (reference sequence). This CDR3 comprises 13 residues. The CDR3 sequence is CASSLSGADEAFF. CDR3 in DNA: TGTGCCAGCAGCTTAAGCGGGGCTGATGAAGCTTTCTTT.

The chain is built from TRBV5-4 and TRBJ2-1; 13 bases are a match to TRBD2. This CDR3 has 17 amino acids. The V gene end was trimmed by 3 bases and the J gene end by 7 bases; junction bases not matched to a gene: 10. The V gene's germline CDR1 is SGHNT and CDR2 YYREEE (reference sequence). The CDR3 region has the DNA TGTGCCAGCAGCTCCCCGGGGCGGACTAGCGGGAGAAATGAGCAGTTCTTC. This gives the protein CASSSPGRTSGRNEQFF.

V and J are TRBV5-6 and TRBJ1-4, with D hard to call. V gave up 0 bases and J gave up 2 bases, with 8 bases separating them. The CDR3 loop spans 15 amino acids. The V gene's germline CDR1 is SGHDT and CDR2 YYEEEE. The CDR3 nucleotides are TGTGCCAGCAGCTTGGCTGGGCATACTAATGAAAAACTGTTTTTT. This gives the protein CASSLAGHTNEKLFF. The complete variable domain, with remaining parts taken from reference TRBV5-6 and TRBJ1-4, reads DAGVTQSPTHLIKTRGQQVTLRCSPKSGHDTVSWYQQALGQGPQFIFQYYEEEERQRGNFPDRFSGHQFPNYSSELNVNALLLGDSALYLCASSLAGHTNEKLFFGSGTQLSVL.

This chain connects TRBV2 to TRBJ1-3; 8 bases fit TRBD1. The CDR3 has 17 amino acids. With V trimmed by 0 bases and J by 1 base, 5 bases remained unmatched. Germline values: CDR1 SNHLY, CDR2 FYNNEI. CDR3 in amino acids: CASSEAGRGLSGNTIYF. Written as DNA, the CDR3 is TGTGCCAGCAGTGAAGCGGGCAGGGGGCTTTCTGGAAACACCATATATTTT.

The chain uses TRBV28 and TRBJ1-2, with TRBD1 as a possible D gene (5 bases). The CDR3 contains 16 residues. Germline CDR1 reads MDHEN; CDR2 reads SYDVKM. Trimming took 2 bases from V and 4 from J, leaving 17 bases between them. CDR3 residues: CASSLGARVVTYGYTF. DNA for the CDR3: TGTGCCAGCAGTTTAGGGGCACGAGTGGTGACCTATGGCTACACCTTC.

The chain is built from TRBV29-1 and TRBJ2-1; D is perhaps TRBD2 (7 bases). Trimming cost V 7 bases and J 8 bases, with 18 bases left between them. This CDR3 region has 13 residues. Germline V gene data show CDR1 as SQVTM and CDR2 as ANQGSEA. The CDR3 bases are TGCAGCGATGGGGGCGGGAGTATCGATGAGCAGTTCTTC. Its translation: CSDGGGSIDEQFF.

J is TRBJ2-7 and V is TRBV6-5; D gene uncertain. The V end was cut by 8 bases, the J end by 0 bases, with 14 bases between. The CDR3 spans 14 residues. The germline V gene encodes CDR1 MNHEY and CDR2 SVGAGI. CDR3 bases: TGTGCCAGCCGAGAAGATACGGTCTCCTACGAGCAGTACTTC. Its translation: CASREDTVSYEQYF.

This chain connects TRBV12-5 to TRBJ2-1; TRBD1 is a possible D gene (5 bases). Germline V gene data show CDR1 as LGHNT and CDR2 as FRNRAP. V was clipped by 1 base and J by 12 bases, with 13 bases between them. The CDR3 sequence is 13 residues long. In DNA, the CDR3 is TGTGCTAGTGGTTTGGGTCAGGGTCGTAGGCAGTTCTTC. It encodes CASGLGQGRRQFF.

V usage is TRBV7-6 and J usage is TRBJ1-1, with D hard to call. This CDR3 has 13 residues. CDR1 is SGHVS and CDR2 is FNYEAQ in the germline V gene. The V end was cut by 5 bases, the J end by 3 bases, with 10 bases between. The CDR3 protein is CASSAERDTEAFF. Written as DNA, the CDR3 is TGTGCCAGCAGCGCCGAGCGGGACACTGAAGCTTTCTTT.

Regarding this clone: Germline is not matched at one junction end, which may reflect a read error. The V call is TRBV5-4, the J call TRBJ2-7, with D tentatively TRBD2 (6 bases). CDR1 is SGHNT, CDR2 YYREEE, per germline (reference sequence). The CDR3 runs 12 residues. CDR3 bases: TGTGCCAGCAGCCGAGACTGGGACTCTAACGACTTC. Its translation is CASSRDWDSNDF.

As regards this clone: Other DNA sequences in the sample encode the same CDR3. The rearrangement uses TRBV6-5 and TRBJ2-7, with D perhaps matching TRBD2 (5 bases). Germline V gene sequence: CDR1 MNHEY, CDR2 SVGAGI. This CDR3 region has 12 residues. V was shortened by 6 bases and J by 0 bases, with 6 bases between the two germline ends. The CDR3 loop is CASRRDSYEQYF. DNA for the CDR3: TGTGCCAGCAGACGGGACTCCTACGAGCAGTACTTC.

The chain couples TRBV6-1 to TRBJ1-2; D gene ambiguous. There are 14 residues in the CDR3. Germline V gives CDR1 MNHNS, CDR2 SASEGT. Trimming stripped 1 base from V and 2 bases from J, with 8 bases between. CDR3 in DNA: TGTGCCAGCAGTGAAGGGCACGTCAACTATGGCTACACCTTC. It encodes CASSEGHVNYGYTF.

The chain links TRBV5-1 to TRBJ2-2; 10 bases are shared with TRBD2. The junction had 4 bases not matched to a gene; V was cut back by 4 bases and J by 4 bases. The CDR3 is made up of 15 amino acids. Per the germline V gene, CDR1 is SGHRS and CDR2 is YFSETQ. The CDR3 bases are TGCGCCAGCAGCCGGGGACTAGCGTCCACCGGGGAGCTGTTTTTT. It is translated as CASSRGLASTGELFF.